The sequence of this T cell receptor (beta chain) was determined in a study of blood T cell repertoires in COVID-19. The CDR3 is 15 residues long. Looked up from germline, CDR1 is SGHDN and CDR2 is FVKESK. Germline trimming cut 2 bases from V and 2 bases from J; bases unmatched to any gene: 3. Clones were read by immunoSEQ multiplex PCR, and TCRdb kept only the in-frame ones, dropping some. The sample records 250,000 to 350,000 clones, more than 75% being singletons. This TCR was sampled from a woman in her thirties who had recovered from COVID-19. V usage is TRBV14 and J usage is TRBJ2-7; 10 bases map to TRBD2. Material: PBMCs or T cells enriched from blood (not recorded which). The chain's CDR3 is CASSQLAGDTYEQYF. The CDR3 DNA is TGTGCCAGCAGCCAACTAGCGGGGGATACCTACGAGCAGTACTTC.